The 21 T cell receptor beta chains below all came from one sample that was sequenced in a study of T cell responses to AZD1222 COVID-19 vaccine. Sequenced by immunoSEQ multiplex PCR; TCRdb stores in-frame clones only, minus some. Of 140,000 to 150,000 clones in the sample, 80% to 85% were seen once. This specimen consisted of peripheral blood, obtained on day 0 of MenACWY control vaccination. Receptors were obtained from an adult in good health.

This clone was recorded only once. The chain recombines TRBV29-1 with TRBJ2-1; 7 bases are shared with TRBD2. Germline CDR1 and CDR2: SQVTM and ANQGSEA. This CDR3 spans 14 amino acids. Trimming cost V 6 bases and J 1 base; bases outside gene matches: 6. The CDR3 sequence is CSVRERGSYNEQFF. CDR3 sequence (DNA): TGCAGCGTGCGGGAGCGAGGTTCCTACAATGAGCAGTTCTTC.

This clone was seen more than once but under ten times. In nucleotides, the CDR3 is TGTGCCAGCAGATCGGACGCGGTACAAGAGACCCAGTACTTC. Its translation is CASRSDAVQETQYF. The genes are TRBV2 and TRBJ2-5; the D is unclear. The V end lost 6 bases, the J end lost 2 bases, and 13 bases lay between the germline ends. Germline V gives CDR1 SNHLY, CDR2 FYNNEI. There are 14 residues in the CDR3. The full variable domain, its missing parts supplied by reference TRBV2 and TRBJ2-5, is EPEVTQTPSHQVTQMGQEVILRCVPISNHLYFYWYRQILGQKVEFLVSFYNNEISEKSEIFDDQFSVERPDGSNFTLKIRSTKLEDSAMYFCASRSDAVQETQYFGPGTRLLVL.

This clone came up once. CDR3 sequence reads: CASSRDGNYGYTF. The DNA for the CDR3 is TGCGCCAGCTCCCGGGACGGTAACTATGGCTACACCTTC. V usage is TRBV10-1 and J usage is TRBJ1-2, with D maybe TRBD1 (5 bases). Per the germline V gene, CDR1 is WNHNN and CDR2 is SYGVQD (reference sequence). The CDR3 totals 13 residues. With 8 bases removed from V and 1 base from J, the gap between germline ends came to 11 bases.

This clone was found once. The chain employs TRBV10-3 and TRBJ1-5; the D is unclear. V shed 8 bases and J shed 3 bases, with 8 bases lying between them. The CDR3 has 12 residues. The germline V gene encodes CDR1 ENHRY and CDR2 SYGVKD. Here the CDR3 DNA reads TGTGCCATCTCAGACACCAATCAGCCCCAGCATTTT. This gives the protein CAISDTNQPQHF.

V gene TRBV19 combines with J gene TRBJ2-7; D not resolved. This CDR3 has 14 residues. Germline CDR1 and CDR2: LNHDA and SQIVND (reference sequence). V lost 3 bases and J lost 1, with 10 bases in between. CDR3 in DNA: TGTGCCAGTAGTATGGCGAGTGGGTCCTACGAGCAGTACTTC. It is translated as CASSMASGSYEQYF.

CDR3 sequence reads: CASSQGRLSGNTIYF. In nucleotides, the CDR3 is TGCGCCAGCAGCCAAGGGAGACTCTCTGGAAACACCATATATTTT. The chain has TRBV4-1 and TRBJ1-3, with D uncertain. This CDR3 comprises 15 residues. CDR1 and CDR2 (germline): MGHRA, YSYEKL. V lost 1 base, J lost 0 bases, and 7 bases lay in between.

The chain carries TRBV19 and TRBJ1-5; 7 nucleotides agree with TRBD1. CDR3 length: 17 amino acids. The V and J ends lost 7 bases and 0 bases, in that order; junction bases with no gene match: 12. The germline V gene has CDR1 LNHDA and CDR2 SQIVND (reference sequence). The CDR3 nucleotides are TGTGCCAGTAACCCATTCGGACAGGCTTATAGCAATCAGCCCCAGCATTTT. Its translation: CASNPFGQAYSNQPQHF.

The CDR3 DNA sequence: TGCGCCAGCAGCCCTGCGGCGGGGCATCCGAACACTGAAGCTTTCTTT. It specifies CASSPAAGHPNTEAFF. This chain joins TRBV5-1 and TRBJ1-1; a weak D match, TRBD1 (5 bases). Germline CDR1 is SGHRS and CDR2 is YFSETQ. Trimming took 4 bases from V and 1 from J, leaving 17 bases between them. The CDR3 is made up of 16 amino acids.

The CDR3 nucleotides read TGTGCCAGCAGCTCGACAGGGCGTAAGCAGTTCTTC. This encodes CASSSTGRKQFF. The chain employs TRBV11-1 and TRBJ2-1; TRBD1 matches at 7 bases. The CDR3 runs 12 residues. V lost 4 bases to trimming and J lost 11 bases; unmatched junction nucleotides: 5. In germline, CDR1 is SGHAT, CDR2 FQDESV (reference sequence).

The V and J genes are TRBV13 and TRBJ1-2, with D maybe TRBD1 (6 bases). Between the trimmed V and J ends, which lost 5 bases and 8 bases, there was a span of 18 bases. The CDR3 runs to 14 residues. Germline V CDR1 and CDR2: PRHDT, FYEKMQ (reference sequence). In DNA, the CDR3 is TGTGCCAGCAGCAGAAACAGGGAAACTGGGGGCTACACCTTC. It specifies CASSRNRETGGYTF. Complete variable domain (other parts from reference TRBV13 and TRBJ1-2): AAGVIQSPRHLIKEKRETATLKCYPIPRHDTVYWYQQGPGQDPQFLISFYEKMQSDKGSIPDRFSAQQFSDYHSELNMSSLELGDSALYFCASSRNRETGGYTFGSGTRLTVV.

V gene TRBV27 combines with J gene TRBJ2-3; no firm D call. This CDR3 region has 12 residues. The germline gives CDR1 MNHEY, CDR2 SMNVEV (reference sequence). V was clipped by 7 bases and J by 3 bases, with 8 bases between them. The CDR3 bases are TGTGCCAGCAACTCAGCGACAGATACGCAGTATTTT. Its translation is CASNSATDTQYF.

V and J are TRBV2 and TRBJ1-5, with 7 nucleotides matching TRBD1. CDR1 SNHLY and CDR2 FYNNEI come from the germline V gene. The CDR3 extends over 14 amino acids. Trimming took 7 bases from V and 4 from J; bases not matched to a gene: 7. The CDR3 region is CASTKEGANQPQHF. The CDR3 DNA reads as TGTGCCAGCACCAAAGAGGGGGCGAATCAGCCCCAGCATTTT.

The CDR3 reads CASSLAGQGYSPLHF. DNA for the CDR3: TGTGCCAGCAGCTTAGCCGGGCAGGGCTATTCACCCCTCCACTTT. V gene TRBV7-2 combines with J gene TRBJ1-6; the D gene is possibly TRBD1 (5 bases). The CDR3 covers 15 residues. CDR1 is SGHTA and CDR2 is FQGNSA in the germline V gene. The germline V and J ends were trimmed by 0 bases and 8 bases, with 11 bases remaining between them.

This clone was counted a few times. V is TRBV3-1 (or the pseudogene TRBV3-2) and J is TRBJ1-2; D possibly corresponds to TRBD1 (5 bases). Germline-derived CDR1 and CDR2 are LGHDT and YNNKEL (reference sequence). The CDR3 is made up of 14 amino acids. V lost 2 bases to trimming and J lost 4 bases, with 11 bases between them. The DNA of the CDR3 is TGTGCCAGCAGCCAATCTGACAGTGGCTATGGCTACACCTTC. The encoded protein is CASSQSDSGYGYTF.

V is TRBV18 and J is TRBJ2-2, with D unresolved. Germline loops: CDR1 KGHSH, CDR2 LQKENI. CDR3 size: 14 residues. The ends were cut back, 10 bases at V and 0 bases at J, with 12 bases in the middle. CDR3 sequence reads: CATRVIANTGELFF. CDR3 DNA sequence: TGTGCCACCCGTGTCATCGCGAACACCGGGGAGCTGTTTTTT. Drawing the rest from reference TRBV18 and TRBJ2-2, the complete variable domain is NAGVMQNPRHLVRRRGQEARLRCSPMKGHSHVYWYRQLPEEGLKFMVYLQKENIIDESGMPKERFSAEFPKEGPSILRIQQVVRGDSAAYFCATRVIANTGELFFGEGSRLTVL.

The rearrangement joins TRBV6-5 to TRBJ1-5; D may be TRBD1 (5 bases). The V gene lost 7 bases and the J gene lost 5 bases, with 12 bases spanning the gap. CDR1 and CDR2 from the germline V gene are MNHEY and SVGAGI. The CDR3 has 13 residues. The CDR3 reads CASIGRVDQPQHF. For the CDR3, the DNA is TGTGCCAGCATCGGCAGGGTGGATCAGCCCCAGCATTTT.

The chain carries TRBV2 and TRBJ1-2; TRBD1 might be the D (5 bases). This CDR3 spans 12 amino acids. Germline CDR1 SNHLY, CDR2 FYNNEI. Trimming stripped 4 bases from V and 8 bases from J, with 11 bases between. The CDR3 nucleotides read TGTGCCAGCAGTGGGTACAGGATAGGCTACACCTTC. Encoded protein: CASSGYRIGYTF.

This clone has a single count. The rearrangement joins TRBV5-1 to TRBJ1-1; TRBD1 aligns across 11 bases. The CDR3 spans 14 residues. Germline CDR1 is SGHRS and CDR2 is YFSETQ. V dropped 5 bases and J dropped 4; count of bases not matched to a gene: 4. CDR3 amino acids: CASSLGTGGTEAFF. The DNA for the CDR3 is TGCGCCAGCAGTTTAGGGACAGGGGGCACTGAAGCTTTCTTT.

This clone was found once. The chain couples TRBV24-1 to TRBJ1-2; D call uncertain. Germline V lookup: CDR1 KGHDR, CDR2 SFDVKD. This CDR3 contains 13 residues. The V end lost 5 bases, the J end lost 2 bases, and 8 bases lay between the germline ends. CDR3 nucleotide sequence: TGTGCCACCAGTGCAGGAGGGAACTATGGCTACACCTTC. Translated: CATSAGGNYGYTF.

V and J are TRBV4-1 and TRBJ1-1, with D possibly matching TRBD1 (6 bases). Germline assignment: CDR1 MGHRA and CDR2 YSYEKL. V lost 0 bases and J 4 bases, leaving 15 bases between the germline ends. This CDR3 region has 16 residues. CDR3 DNA: TGCGCCAGCAGCCAAGAAGGGGGACGGCCCAGCACTGAAGCTTTCTTT. Amino acid sequence: CASSQEGGRPSTEAFF.

The rearrangement links TRBV15 to TRBJ2-1; 8 nucleotides line up with TRBD1. CDR1 is LNHNV and CDR2 is YYDKDF in the germline V gene (reference sequence). CDR3 length: 15 amino acids. Trimming at V came to 3 bases and at J to 10 bases, leaving 11 bases not matched to a gene. The CDR3 DNA sequence: TGTGCCACCAGCAGGGAACAGGGGGTGAGTTCGGAGCAGTTCTTC. It codes for CATSREQGVSSEQFF.